Detailed here is one T cell receptor beta chain. The entry originates in a study of shared clonotypes between healthy human individuals. TCRdb keeps only in-frame clones here, not all; method: immunoSEQ multiplex PCR. Among approximately 710,000 clones, 90% were seen once, and the ten largest hold about a third. V was trimmed by 0 bases and J by 7 bases, leaving 4 bases between them. CDR3 length: 11 residues. Germline V lookup: CDR1 SGHDT, CDR2 YYEEEE. The clonotype comes from a man aged 18 to 30 in good health. Some clones in this sample may be carry-over from other donors' samples. Source material: memory CD8+ T cells from PBMCs. Subset defined: CD45RO+ cells pooled with CCR7-negative TemRA cells. The genes are TRBV5-6 and TRBJ2-5; no clear D. CDR3: CASSLERTQYF. CDR3 DNA sequence: TGTGCCAGCAGCTTGGAGAGGACCCAGTACTTC.